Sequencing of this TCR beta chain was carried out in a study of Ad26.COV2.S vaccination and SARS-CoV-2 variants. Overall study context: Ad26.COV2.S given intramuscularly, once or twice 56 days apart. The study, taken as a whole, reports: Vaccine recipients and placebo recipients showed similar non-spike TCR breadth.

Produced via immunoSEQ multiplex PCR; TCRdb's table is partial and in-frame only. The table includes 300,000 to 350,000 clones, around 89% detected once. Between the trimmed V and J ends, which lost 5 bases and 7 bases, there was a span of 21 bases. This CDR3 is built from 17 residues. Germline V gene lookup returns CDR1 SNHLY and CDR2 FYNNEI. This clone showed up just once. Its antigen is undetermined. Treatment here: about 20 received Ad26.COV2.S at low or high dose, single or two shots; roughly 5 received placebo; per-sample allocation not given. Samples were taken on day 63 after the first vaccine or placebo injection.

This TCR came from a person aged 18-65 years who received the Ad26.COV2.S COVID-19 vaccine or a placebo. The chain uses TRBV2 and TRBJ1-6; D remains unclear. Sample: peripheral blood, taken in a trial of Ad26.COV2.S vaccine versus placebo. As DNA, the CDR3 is TGTGCCAGCAGTTTACCAAAGTCGAGACGGGGAAATTCACCCCTCCACTTT. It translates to CASSLPKSRRGNSPLHF.